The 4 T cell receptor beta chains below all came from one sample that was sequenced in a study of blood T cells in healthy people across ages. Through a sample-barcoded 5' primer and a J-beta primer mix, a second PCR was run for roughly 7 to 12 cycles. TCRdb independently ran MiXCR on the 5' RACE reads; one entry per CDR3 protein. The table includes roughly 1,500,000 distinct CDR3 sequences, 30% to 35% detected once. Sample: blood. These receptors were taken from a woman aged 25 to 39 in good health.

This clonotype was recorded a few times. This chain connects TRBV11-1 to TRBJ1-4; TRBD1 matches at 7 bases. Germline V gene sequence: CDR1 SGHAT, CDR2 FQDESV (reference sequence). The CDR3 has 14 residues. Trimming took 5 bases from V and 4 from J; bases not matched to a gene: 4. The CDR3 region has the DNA TGTGCCAGCAGCCGGGGACAGATTAATGAAAAACTGTTTTTT. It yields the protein CASSRGQINEKLFF.

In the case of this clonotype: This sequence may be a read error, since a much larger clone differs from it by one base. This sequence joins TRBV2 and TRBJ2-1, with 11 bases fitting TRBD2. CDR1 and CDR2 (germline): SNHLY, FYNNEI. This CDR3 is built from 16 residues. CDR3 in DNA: TGTGCCGGCAGGAGACTAGCGGGAAGCTCCTACAATGAGCAGTTCTTC. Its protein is CAGRRLAGSSYNEQFF. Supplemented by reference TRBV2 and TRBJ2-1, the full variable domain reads EPEVTQTPSHQVTQMGQEVILRCVPISNHLYFYWYRQILGQKVEFLVSFYNNEISEKSEIFDDQFSVERPDGSNFTLKIRSTKLEDSAMYFCAGRRLAGSSYNEQFFGPGTRLTVL.

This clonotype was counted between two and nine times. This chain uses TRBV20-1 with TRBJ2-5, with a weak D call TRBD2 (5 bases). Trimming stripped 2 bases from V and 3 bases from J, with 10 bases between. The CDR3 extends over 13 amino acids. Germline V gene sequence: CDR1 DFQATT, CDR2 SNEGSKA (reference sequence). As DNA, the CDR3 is TGCAGTGCTAGATCTTACGGGAAAGAGACCCAGTACTTC. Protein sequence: CSARSYGKETQYF.

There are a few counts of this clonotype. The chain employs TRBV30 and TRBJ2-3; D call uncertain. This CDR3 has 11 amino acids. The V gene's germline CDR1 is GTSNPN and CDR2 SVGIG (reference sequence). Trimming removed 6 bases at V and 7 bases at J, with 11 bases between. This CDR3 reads CACFKTNTQYF. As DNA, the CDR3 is TGTGCCTGCTTTAAAACGAATACGCAGTATTTT.